These 32 T cell receptor beta chains came from one sample sequenced in a study of CD8 T cells in Susac syndrome. It was with random hexamers that roughly 0.45 to 1 ug RNA was reverse transcribed. TCRdb re-called the immunoSEQ multiplex PCR reads with MiXCR, one entry per CDR3 protein. The data hold 150,000 to 200,000 distinct CDR3 sequences, with 90% to 95% observed a single time. Material for sequencing was CD4+ T cells from PBMCs. The receptors derive from a human donor with Susac syndrome.

The chain joins TRBV7-2 to TRBJ2-7, with D perhaps TRBD2 (5 bases). V dropped 0 bases and J dropped 0 bases, with 12 bases sitting between them. Germline CDR1 SGHTA, CDR2 FQGNSA. The CDR3 is 16 amino acids. The CDR3 loop reads CASSLAHPAASYEQYF. The CDR3 DNA reads as TGTGCCAGCAGCTTAGCGCATCCAGCGGCCTCCTACGAGCAGTACTTC.

The V gene is TRBV6-5, the J gene TRBJ1-5; D is unclear. CDR1 is MNHEY, CDR2 SVGAGI, per germline. V was cut by 6 bases and J by 4 bases, with 7 bases left in between. The CDR3 length is 12 residues. This CDR3 is CASRAENQPQHF. Here the CDR3 DNA reads TGTGCCAGCAGAGCAGAGAATCAGCCCCAGCATTTT.

The V call is TRBV28, the J call TRBJ2-7, with 9 nucleotides matching TRBD1. With V trimmed by 6 bases and J by 5 bases, 11 bases remained unmatched. Germline loops: CDR1 MDHEN, CDR2 SYDVKM. The CDR3 runs 15 residues. CDR3 nucleotides: TGTGCCAGCAGCTACAGCCGGGACAGGGCGCACGAGCAGTACTTC. It specifies CASSYSRDRAHEQYF.

V usage is TRBV5-1 and J usage is TRBJ2-7; D is perhaps TRBD1 (6 bases). The CDR3 covers 14 residues. Per the germline V gene, CDR1 is SGHRS and CDR2 is YFSETQ. V was shortened by 0 bases and J by 0 bases, with 7 bases between the two germline ends. The CDR3 DNA reads as TGCGCCAGCAGCTTGGGGACAGTCTCCTACGAGCAGTACTTC. It translates to CASSLGTVSYEQYF.

CDR3 sequence (DNA): TGTGCCAGCAGCCTCCGGGACACAACTAATGAAAAACTGTTTTTT. Protein sequence: CASSLRDTTNEKLFF. The rearrangement links TRBV28 to TRBJ1-4; D might be TRBD1 (6 bases). The CDR3 extends over 15 amino acids. CDR1 is MDHEN and CDR2 is SYDVKM in the germline V gene. The V gene lost 6 bases and the J gene lost 0 bases, with 11 bases spanning the gap.

The chain links TRBV29-1 to TRBJ1-5; D is possibly TRBD1 (6 bases). Deletions cut 7 bases from V and 2 bases from J, with 9 bases between. The length of the CDR3 is 12 residues. Germline CDR1 is SQVTM and CDR2 is ANQGSEA. The CDR3 loop is CSARTGNQPQHF. The CDR3, as DNA: TGCAGCGCTCGGACAGGCAATCAGCCCCAGCATTTT.

The V call is TRBV20-1, the J call TRBJ2-4; 8 nucleotides agree with TRBD1. Germline-derived CDR1 and CDR2 are DFQATT and SNEGSKA (reference sequence). The junction had 6 bases not matched to a gene; V was cut back by 6 bases and J by 11 bases. This CDR3 contains 11 residues. The CDR3, as DNA: TGCAGTGCACGGACAGGGCAGGTTCAGTACTTC. It yields the protein CSARTGQVQYF.

The V call is TRBV3-1, the J call TRBJ2-7; D gene ambiguous. Germline V gene data show CDR1 as LGHDT and CDR2 as YNNKEL (reference sequence). This CDR3 is built from 14 residues. V was clipped by 0 bases and J by 2 bases, with 8 bases between them. The CDR3 is CASSQDSRAYEQYF. The CDR3 DNA sequence: TGTGCCAGCAGCCAAGATAGTAGGGCCTACGAGCAGTACTTC.

This rearrangement joins TRBV19 to TRBJ2-1; D possibly corresponds to TRBD1 (6 bases). Germline-derived CDR1 and CDR2 are LNHDA and SQIVND (reference sequence). The CDR3 covers 18 residues. Deletions cut 4 bases from V and 0 bases from J, with 19 bases between. This CDR3 is CASSTRPRDIRSYNEQFF. The CDR3 bases are TGTGCCAGTAGTACCCGACCCCGGGACATTCGCTCCTACAATGAGCAGTTCTTC.

V and J are TRBV27 and TRBJ2-1; 14 bases are shared with TRBD2. CDR3 length equals 17 residues. V gave up 3 bases and J gave up 4 bases; unmatched junction bases: 5. The germline gives CDR1 MNHEY, CDR2 SMNVEV (reference sequence). CDR3 protein: CASSLRGLAGAYNEQFF. In nucleotides, the CDR3 is TGTGCCAGCAGTTTGAGGGGACTAGCGGGAGCTTACAATGAGCAGTTCTTC.

The chain is built from TRBV20-1 and TRBJ1-2; possibly TRBD1 for D (5 bases). CDR1 is DFQATT and CDR2 is SNEGSKA in the germline V gene (reference sequence). V lost 3 bases to trimming and J lost 6 bases, with 11 bases between them. The CDR3 has 12 residues. DNA for the CDR3: TGCAGTGCTAGTCGGCAGGGTAATGGCTACACCTTC. It encodes CSASRQGNGYTF.

The rearrangement uses TRBV28 and TRBJ2-7, with D possibly called TRBD1 or TRBD2 (6 bases each). The CDR3 length is 14 residues. Trimming took off 5 bases at V and 4 bases at J, with 15 bases between the two ends. Looked up from germline, CDR1 is MDHEN and CDR2 is SYDVKM. The CDR3 protein is CASSPAQGGYEQYF. The CDR3 DNA reads as TGTGCCAGCAGTCCCGCACAGGGAGGATACGAGCAGTACTTC.

This chain uses TRBV27 with TRBJ2-7; a weak D match, TRBD2 (6 bases). The CDR3 consists of 9 residues. V lost 11 bases and J lost 6, with 8 bases in between. CDR1 and CDR2 from the germline V gene are MNHEY and SMNVEV (reference sequence). The CDR3, as DNA: TGTGCCCGGGAGATCGAGCAGTACTTC. As protein: CAREIEQYF.

The rearrangement joins TRBV4-1 to TRBJ1-5, with 8 bases matching TRBD1. This CDR3 has 17 residues. Germline V gene lookup returns CDR1 MGHRA and CDR2 YSYEKL. V dropped 1 base and J dropped 7; count of bases not matched to a gene: 12. CDR3 nucleotide sequence: TGCGCCAGCAGCCAAGGGGCCGCGGGACAGGTTGGCCAGCCCCAGCATTTT. Its translation: CASSQGAAGQVGQPQHF.

This clonotype appeared once. This CDR3 reads CSALGGGPGNEQFF. The CDR3 DNA reads as TGCAGTGCTCTTGGGGGGGGGCCGGGCAATGAGCAGTTCTTC. The chain employs TRBV20-1 and TRBJ2-1; a possible D gene is TRBD2 (7 bases). CDR1 and CDR2 from the germline V gene are DFQATT and SNEGSKA (reference sequence). The CDR3 covers 14 residues. V lost 5 bases and J lost 6, with 17 bases in between.

The chain carries TRBV3-1 and TRBJ2-7, with D hard to call. V dropped 2 bases and J dropped 7 bases, with 12 bases sitting between them. Per the germline V gene, CDR1 is LGHDT and CDR2 is YNNKEL (reference sequence). The CDR3 covers 13 residues. The CDR3 DNA is TGTGCCAGCAGCCAATCCGTTCGAGTGGAGCAGTACTTC. Translating it yields CASSQSVRVEQYF.

The rearrangement joins TRBV2 to TRBJ2-7; a possible D gene is TRBD2 (6 bases). The CDR3 runs to 14 residues. V was trimmed by 7 bases and J by 3 bases, leaving 16 bases between them. Germline V gene data show CDR1 as SNHLY and CDR2 as FYNNEI. The CDR3 coding sequence is TGTGCCAGCACATTAGCGGAGTACCTCTACGAGCAGTACTTC. Residues: CASTLAEYLYEQYF.

The rearrangement uses TRBV6-2 or TRBV6-3 and TRBJ2-1; tentative D call: TRBD1 (8 bases). The germline gives CDR1 MNHEY, CDR2 SVGEGT. V lost 2 bases and J lost 10, with 39 bases in between. This CDR3 is built from 22 residues. The CDR3: CASSYLPGTGLSLGGRRDEQFF. The CDR3 region has the DNA TGTGCCAGCAGTTACCTACCGGGGACAGGCCTATCTTTGGGCGGGAGAAGGGACGAGCAGTTCTTC.

This clonotype appeared a single time. The chain is built from TRBV2 and TRBJ2-3, with D hard to call. CDR1 is SNHLY and CDR2 is FYNNEI in the germline V gene. Trimming took off 5 bases at V and 6 bases at J, with 15 bases between the two ends. CDR3 length: 14 amino acids. The CDR3 DNA follows: TGTGCCAGCAGTCCCGACCGAACTCGGGATACGCAGTATTTT. Protein: CASSPDRTRDTQYF.

The rearrangement uses TRBV18 and TRBJ2-7, with TRBD2 as a possible D gene (5 bases). The CDR3 sequence is 14 residues long. Trimming stripped 2 bases from V and 3 bases from J, with 11 bases between. Germline CDR1 is KGHSH and CDR2 is LQKENI. CDR3 DNA sequence: TGTGCCAGCTCACCAGTGGAACGGGGCTACGAGCAGTACTTC. Its protein is CASSPVERGYEQYF.

The V and J genes are TRBV7-2 and TRBJ2-3; TRBD2 might be the D (6 bases). V was cut by 6 bases and J by 8 bases, with 18 bases left in between. This CDR3 is built from 14 residues. Germline V CDR1 and CDR2: SGHTA, FQGNSA. CDR3 nucleotides: TGTGCCAGCAGGGGAGGCGACTCCTTTATTACGCAGTATTTT. Its protein product is CASRGGDSFITQYF.

The gene calls are TRBV6-1 and TRBJ2-6; possibly TRBD1 or TRBD2 for D (5 bases each). The CDR3 spans 15 residues. CDR1 is MNHNS, CDR2 SASEGT, per germline. Trimming shortened V by 3 bases and J by 4 bases, and 10 bases separated the two germline ends. The CDR3 spells CASSERGVGANVLTF. The CDR3 coding sequence is TGTGCCAGCAGTGAGAGAGGGGTGGGGGCCAACGTCCTGACTTTC.

With regard to this clonotype: The junction differs from germline at one of its ends, possibly a read error. The CDR3 loop is CASSSGLAGYNEQFF. The DNA for the CDR3 is TGTGCTAGCAGCTCGGGACTAGCGGGATACAATGAGCAGTTCTTC. The chain employs TRBV7-7 and TRBJ2-1, with TRBD2 identical over 13 bases. Looked up from germline, CDR1 is SSHAT and CDR2 is FNYEAQ (reference sequence). The CDR3 totals 15 residues.

This clonotype came up once. The chain carries TRBV20-1 and TRBJ1-2; 10 bases map to TRBD1. This CDR3 is 12 amino acids long. Germline CDR1 DFQATT, CDR2 SNEGSKA (reference sequence). V shed 6 bases, J shed 7 bases, and the junction held 5 bases outside the gene matches. The CDR3 bases are TGCAGTGCGACGGACAGGGGGTTTGGCTACACCTTC. Translation: CSATDRGFGYTF.

The rearrangement uses TRBV20-1 and TRBJ1-2; 7 bases align to TRBD1. Looked up from germline, CDR1 is DFQATT and CDR2 is SNEGSKA (reference sequence). Trimming removed 5 bases from V and 3 bases from J; junction bases left unmatched: 3. This CDR3 has 12 amino acids. The CDR3 sequence: CSARQGDYGYTF. The DNA for the CDR3 is TGCAGTGCTCGACAGGGAGACTATGGCTACACCTTC.

V and J are TRBV6-5 and TRBJ2-2; D not resolved. From germline, CDR1 is MNHEY and CDR2 SVGAGI. The CDR3 loop spans 13 amino acids. With 5 bases removed from V and 1 base from J, the gap between germline ends came to 5 bases. The CDR3 region is CASSLKNTGELFF. As DNA, the CDR3 is TGTGCCAGCAGTCTCAAGAACACCGGGGAGCTGTTTTTT.

The genes are TRBV25-1 and TRBJ2-3, with TRBD2 as a possible D gene (5 bases). Trimming shortened V by 1 base and J by 1 base, and 6 bases separated the two germline ends. Germline loops: CDR1 MGHDK, CDR2 SYGVNS. The CDR3 contains 14 residues. CDR3 protein: CASSEFGGTDTQYF. CDR3 DNA: TGTGCCAGCAGTGAATTCGGGGGCACAGATACGCAGTATTTT.

The CDR3, as DNA: TGCAGTGCTAGAGGGCTGGGACAAACGATCACAGATACGCAGTATTTT. Its protein is CSARGLGQTITDTQYF. The V gene is TRBV20-1, the J gene TRBJ2-3; weak D call: TRBD1 (6 bases). Germline V gene lookup returns CDR1 DFQATT and CDR2 SNEGSKA (reference sequence). The CDR3 is 16 amino acids. V gave up 1 base and J gave up 2 bases, with 16 bases separating them.

The chain combines TRBV27 with TRBJ1-5, with D unresolved. The V gene's germline CDR1 is MNHEY and CDR2 SMNVEV (reference sequence). The CDR3 consists of 16 residues. V lost 8 bases, J lost 4 bases, and 21 bases lay in between. The CDR3 spells CASGPWAGGENQPQHF. The CDR3 DNA is TGTGCCAGCGGTCCTTGGGCCGGTGGAGAGAATCAGCCCCAGCATTTT.

The chain employs TRBV6-6 and TRBJ1-4; 7 bases are shared with TRBD1. CDR3 length equals 15 residues. The ends lost 4 bases at V and 3 bases at J; junction bases unmatched: 5. Germline V gene lookup returns CDR1 MNHNY and CDR2 SVGAGI (reference sequence). Here the CDR3 DNA reads TGTGCCAGCAGTTCGAGGACAGGAGCTAATGAAAAACTGTTTTTT. Its protein product is CASSSRTGANEKLFF.

J is TRBJ2-2 and V is TRBV5-1, with 8 bases aligning to TRBD2. This CDR3 spans 16 amino acids. Germline CDR1 and CDR2: SGHRS and YFSETQ. V was clipped by 3 bases and J by 0 bases; unmatched bases: 4. CDR3 residues: CASSSPGLANTGELFF. The CDR3 DNA sequence: TGCGCCAGCAGCTCCCCGGGACTAGCGAACACCGGGGAGCTGTTTTTT.

This chain connects TRBV20-1 to TRBJ2-3; 7 positions agree with TRBD2. With 1 base clipped from V and 6 bases from J, the junction kept 7 bases outside the gene matches. The CDR3 has 14 amino acids. Looked up from germline, CDR1 is DFQATT and CDR2 is SNEGSKA (reference sequence). The CDR3 loop reads CSARVRTRWDTQYF. CDR3 nucleotides: TGCAGTGCTAGAGTCCGGACTAGGTGGGATACGCAGTATTTT.